This TCR beta chain was sequenced in a study of T cells in Graves' hyperthyroidism and ophthalmopathy. On this clonotype itself: Its cognate antigen is unknown. This clone may be a read error of a much larger clone one base away.

Using RNA transcripts as the source, TCR beta CDR3 regions were amplified. In the first-round RT-PCR of the TCR CDR3, the HTBI primer set was used. TCRdb reanalysed the multiplex PCR reads using MiXCR and keeps one entry per CDR3 protein. The sample consists of fewer than 350,000 distinct CDR3 sequences, approximately 18% of them appearing once. Study-wide results and limits: Most clonotypes expanded in the thyroid (above 0.001) were also present in blood.

This receptor was identified in a woman aged 40 to 50 with Graves' ophthalmopathy. Sequencing input: blood.

This CDR3 reads CASEDRNYGYTF. DNA for the CDR3: TGTGCCTCTGAGGACAGGAACTATGGCTACACCTTC. The chain employs TRBV9 and TRBJ1-2; 7 positions match TRBD1. Germline values: CDR1 SGDLS, CDR2 YYNGEE. The CDR3 has 12 amino acids. The J segment lost 2 bases and the V segment lost 10 bases, leaving 5 bases of the junction unmatched.